This paragraph covers one TCR beta chain sequence. This specimen belongs to a study of T cell changes during pregnancy in multiple sclerosis. Assay used: immunoSEQ multiplex PCR; TCRdb lists only in-frame clones, some missing. The table has 77,000 or so clones, 85% to 95% seen once. This CDR3 comprises 17 residues. With 0 bases removed from V and 0 bases from J, the gap between germline ends came to 12 bases. Germline V gene data show CDR1 as SGHAT and CDR2 as FQNNGV. The clonotype was recovered from a female donor in good health, enrolled as a control in a pregnancy study. The rearrangement joins TRBV11-2 to TRBJ1-3, with D uncertain. This specimen consisted of peripheral blood, obtained in the second trimester of pregnancy. CDR3 loop: CASSLDRQVLSGNTIYF. CDR3 bases: TGTGCCAGCAGCTTAGATCGGCAGGTCCTCTCTGGAAACACCATATATTTT.